This passage covers 29 T cell receptor beta chains from one sample sequenced in a study of metastatic and nonmetastatic thyroid tumors. No patient had received any treatment before thyroid surgery. Using MiXCR, TCRdb re-called clones from the PCR reads. The table shows fewer than 45,000 clones, with about 14% occurring only once. Sequencing input: blood. The receptors here all came from a female donor with papillary thyroid cancer or a benign thyroid nodule (not recorded which). Some clones in this sample may be carry-over from other donors' samples.

This clone showed up many times. V usage is TRBV6-1 and J usage is TRBJ1-4; no definite D call. The CDR3 runs to 15 residues. V lost 6 bases, J lost 13 bases, and 24 bases lay in between. Germline V gives CDR1 MNHNS, CDR2 SASEGT. The CDR3 DNA follows: TGTGCCAGCAGCCCGATAGGCCAACTGATGGGTCCACTGTTTTTT. This sequence encodes CASSPIGQLMGPLFF.

This clone was found many times. This chain links TRBV7-8 with TRBJ1-4; D not certain. Trimming removed 1 base at V and 6 bases at J, with 6 bases between. The germline gives CDR1 SGHVS, CDR2 FQNEAQ. CDR3 length: 13 amino acids. CDR3 nucleotide sequence: TGTGCCAGCAGCTTAGGTACTGATGAAAAACTGTTTTTT. Its protein is CASSLGTDEKLFF.

There are many counts of this clone. The chain links TRBV20-1 to TRBJ1-1; 10 bases line up with TRBD1. The length of the CDR3 is 13 residues. CDR1 is DFQATT, CDR2 SNEGSKA, per germline (reference sequence). Trimming at V came to 3 bases and at J to 5 bases, leaving 3 bases not matched to a gene. CDR3 bases: TGCAGTGCTAGGGACAGGGGGGGGACTGAAGCTTTCTTT. It translates to CSARDRGGTEAFF.

This clone was counted ten times or more. The rearrangement links TRBV10-3 to TRBJ1-3; a possible D gene is TRBD1 (6 bases). This CDR3 comprises 14 residues. The germline CDR1 and CDR2 sequences are ENHRY and SYGVKD. Trimming removed 6 bases from V and 0 bases from J, with 9 bases in between. The CDR3 nucleotides read TGTGCCATCAGGCCACAGGGCTCTGGAAACACCATATATTTT. As protein: CAIRPQGSGNTIYF.

CDR3 protein: CASSKGLADYNEQFF. The DNA of the CDR3 is TGTGCCAGCAGCAAGGGACTAGCGGACTACAATGAGCAGTTCTTC. This chain uses TRBV5-5 with TRBJ2-1, with 11 nucleotides matching TRBD2. The V gene's germline CDR1 is SGHKS and CDR2 YYEKEE (reference sequence). After removal of 4 bases from V and 3 bases from J, the junction contained 3 bases not matched to a gene. The CDR3 is 15 residues long.

This clone was detected many times. The rearrangement uses TRBV18 and TRBJ1-2, with 7 bases identical to TRBD1. The CDR3 totals 13 residues. Germline loops: CDR1 KGHSH, CDR2 LQKENI. V gave up 3 bases and J gave up 8 bases; unmatched junction bases: 6. CDR3 coding DNA: TGTGCCAGCTCACCGACAGGGTGGCTAGGCTACACCTTC. This codes for CASSPTGWLGYTF.

This clone was recorded at least ten times. The V gene is TRBV18, the J gene TRBJ2-7; D remains ambiguous. Between the trimmed V and J ends, which lost 3 bases and 3 bases, there was a span of 9 bases. There are 13 residues in the CDR3. Per germline, CDR1 KGHSH and CDR2 LQKENI. CDR3: CASSPGGRYEQYF. CDR3 sequence (DNA): TGTGCCAGCTCACCTGGCGGCCGCTACGAGCAGTACTTC.

The chain employs TRBV20-1 and TRBJ2-3; D might be TRBD2 (6 bases). The V end lost 4 bases, the J end lost 0 bases, and 11 bases lay between the germline ends. Germline lookup yields CDR1 DFQATT and CDR2 SNEGSKA (reference sequence). The CDR3 length is 14 residues. DNA of the CDR3: TGCAGTGCTACCAGCGGGTCGAGCACAGATACGCAGTATTTT. This gives the protein CSATSGSSTDTQYF.

This clone has at least ten counts. The chain has TRBV28 and TRBJ1-2; D is ambiguous. The CDR3 sequence is 14 residues long. CDR1 and CDR2 from the germline V gene are MDHEN and SYDVKM. V lost 6 bases and J lost 6, with 17 bases in between. CDR3: CASSVTSVPHGYTF. CDR3 bases: TGTGCCAGCAGCGTAACATCCGTTCCCCATGGCTACACCTTC.

About this clone: It may be a read error: a sequence one base away is much more abundant. Within the sample, other DNA sequences also encode this same CDR3. The DNA for the CDR3 is TGCAGCGTCAATAGACAGGGAAGGGGAGAAGCTTTCTTT. Its protein is CSVNRQGRGEAFF. The V call is TRBV29-1, the J call TRBJ1-1; 7 nucleotides align to TRBD1. The CDR3 has 13 amino acids. Trimming cost V 6 bases and J 8 bases; bases outside gene matches: 12. Germline V gives CDR1 SQVTM, CDR2 ANQGSEA.

The sample holds many counts of this clone. The chain employs TRBV20-1 and TRBJ1-1; D remains ambiguous. The CDR3 loop spans 13 amino acids. Germline V gene sequence: CDR1 DFQATT, CDR2 SNEGSKA (reference sequence). Deletions cut 1 base from V and 7 bases from J, with 13 bases between. The CDR3 loop is CSARGSGSGEAFF. The CDR3 bases are TGCAGTGCTAGAGGGTCCGGGTCCGGTGAAGCTTTCTTT.

This clone has at least ten counts. V and J are TRBV19 and TRBJ2-1; D might be TRBD2 (6 bases). The length of the CDR3 is 13 residues. V was clipped by 8 bases and J by 6 bases, with 14 bases between them. Germline V lookup: CDR1 LNHDA, CDR2 SQIVND (reference sequence). In DNA form, the CDR3 reads TGTGCCAGTCGCGGGGAGGCACGCAATGAGCAGTTCTTC. It is translated as CASRGEARNEQFF.

This clone was found many times. The V call is TRBV12-3 or TRBV12-4, the J call TRBJ2-4; 7 bases are shared with TRBD2. The CDR3 has 14 amino acids. J lost 6 bases, V lost 8 bases, and 10 bases had no gene match. The CDR3 region has the DNA TGTGCCAGCGGAGGGGAGGGCCACGGAAACATTCAGTACTTC. Its protein is CASGGEGHGNIQYF.

Many counts were recorded for this clone. V and J are TRBV6-1 and TRBJ2-1, with D perhaps matching TRBD1 (5 bases). CDR3 size: 13 residues. CDR1 is MNHNS, CDR2 SASEGT, per germline. The ends were cut back, 5 bases at V and 5 bases at J, with 10 bases in the middle. CDR3 protein: CASSTGFNNEQFF. The CDR3 region has the DNA TGTGCCAGCAGTACAGGATTTAACAATGAGCAGTTCTTC.

A few counts support this clone. The chain links TRBV27 to TRBJ1-1, with 9 bases fitting TRBD1. Trimming cost V 2 bases and J 10 bases; bases outside gene matches: 8. The germline CDR1 and CDR2 sequences are MNHEY and SMNVEV (reference sequence). This CDR3 contains 14 residues. The CDR3 nucleotides read TGTGCCAGCAGTTTAACAGGGGGCGTTTTAGGAGCTTTCTTT. Protein sequence: CASSLTGGVLGAFF.

This clone was seen at least ten times. The chain has TRBV4-1 and TRBJ2-2; unclear D gene. CDR1 is MGHRA and CDR2 is YSYEKL in the germline V gene. V was trimmed by 7 bases and J by 0 bases, leaving 9 bases between them. This CDR3 region has 14 residues. CDR3 loop: CASTGLTNTGELFF. The CDR3 DNA reads TGCGCCAGCACCGGGTTAACGAACACCGGGGAGCTGTTTTTT.

This clone was observed many times. This chain connects TRBV20-1 to TRBJ2-4; D not resolved. Germline values: CDR1 DFQATT, CDR2 SNEGSKA (reference sequence). With 5 bases removed from V and 0 bases from J, the gap between germline ends came to 11 bases. There are 14 residues in the CDR3. For the CDR3, the DNA is TGCAGTGCTTCCGCCGAGATAGCCAAAAACATTCAGTACTTC. The encoded protein is CSASAEIAKNIQYF.

This clone has at least ten counts. This chain joins TRBV4-1 and TRBJ2-7; D remains unclear. The V end was cut by 0 bases, the J end by 4 bases, with 10 bases between. CDR3 size: 14 residues. Germline values: CDR1 MGHRA, CDR2 YSYEKL. The CDR3 bases are TGCGCCAGCAGCCAAGACAGCACAGTATACGAGCAGTACTTC. Residues: CASSQDSTVYEQYF.

Only a few counts were recorded for this clone. The rearrangement uses TRBV7-9 and TRBJ2-7; 9 bases map to TRBD1. Germline values: CDR1 SEHNR, CDR2 FQNEAQ (reference sequence). This CDR3 contains 15 residues. V lost 2 bases to trimming and J lost 2 bases; unmatched junction nucleotides: 4. This CDR3 reads CASSLPGQGPYEQYF. CDR3 nucleotide sequence: TGTGCCAGCAGCTTACCGGGACAGGGCCCCTACGAGCAGTACTTC.

This clone was seen many times. Here the CDR3 DNA reads TGCAGTGCCCTAGCGGGCCTATCCTACAATGAGCAGTTCTTC. Protein: CSALAGLSYNEQFF. The chain joins TRBV20-1 to TRBJ2-1; TRBD2 agrees at 8 bases. This CDR3 is built from 14 residues. The J segment lost 1 base and the V segment lost 6 bases, leaving 5 bases of the junction unmatched. From germline, CDR1 is DFQATT and CDR2 SNEGSKA (reference sequence).

This clone was seen only a few times. The chain recombines TRBV13 with TRBJ2-1; weak D call: TRBD1 (6 bases). The V and J ends lost 0 bases and 9 bases respectively, with 15 bases between them. This CDR3 comprises 15 residues. CDR1 and CDR2 from the germline V gene are PRHDT and FYEKMQ (reference sequence). The CDR3 DNA sequence: TGTGCCAGCAGCTTAGGCTCAACACAGGGAAGTGAGCAGTTCTTC. Residues: CASSLGSTQGSEQFF.

This clone was detected only a few times. The chain couples TRBV2 to TRBJ2-1, with 9 positions matching TRBD1. Germline V gene lookup returns CDR1 SNHLY and CDR2 FYNNEI. The V gene end was trimmed by 10 bases and the J gene end by 8 bases; junction bases not matched to a gene: 15. This CDR3 comprises 15 residues. The CDR3 reads CATRQGDWGRDEQFF. The CDR3 DNA sequence: TGTGCCACGCGACAGGGGGACTGGGGGCGCGATGAGCAGTTCTTC.

In its sample, this clone is medium-sized. The chain couples TRBV6-1 to TRBJ1-2; 10 nucleotides line up with TRBD1. The CDR3 extends over 14 amino acids. Germline CDR1 is MNHNS and CDR2 is SASEGT. V was clipped by 8 bases and J by 8 bases; unmatched bases: 11. The CDR3: CASVDRGRSGGYTF. The CDR3 DNA sequence: TGTGCCAGCGTTGACAGGGGGCGTTCGGGAGGCTACACCTTC.

This clone was detected many times. This chain joins TRBV11-1 and TRBJ2-2; 9 bases fit TRBD2. The CDR3 runs 16 residues. The V gene's germline CDR1 is SGHAT and CDR2 FQDESV (reference sequence). The junction had 7 bases not matched to a gene; V was cut back by 1 base and J by 7 bases. Here the CDR3 DNA reads TGTGCCAGCAGCTTAGACCGGACTAGCGTTGGCGGGGAGCTGTTTTTT. Its protein is CASSLDRTSVGGELFF.

By share, this clone ranks as medium-sized. The V gene is TRBV6-1, the J gene TRBJ1-6, with a possible D match to TRBD1 (5 bases). Germline-derived CDR1 and CDR2 are MNHNS and SASEGT. Trimming shortened V by 9 bases and J by 9 bases, and 21 bases separated the two germline ends. CDR3 length: 15 residues. The CDR3 DNA is TGTGCCAGTACCTGGGAAGGGGATAAGAGTTCACCCCTCCACTTT. Its translation is CASTWEGDKSSPLHF.

This clone was found many times. Other nucleotide sequences in the sample specify the same CDR3. This chain joins TRBV3-1 and TRBJ1-1; unclear D gene. The CDR3 extends over 13 amino acids. The V and J ends lost 1 base and 9 bases respectively, with 12 bases between them. The germline CDR1 and CDR2 sequences are LGHDT and YNNKEL (reference sequence). The CDR3 bases are TGTGCCAGCAGCCAAGGGCCTCAGAGGCAAGCTTTCTTT. It encodes CASSQGPQRQAFF.

In its sample, this clone was seen many times. The chain is built from TRBV6-2 or TRBV6-3 and TRBJ2-4; TRBD1 matches 7 bases. Germline V lookup: CDR1 MNHEY, CDR2 SVGEGT. CDR3 size: 14 residues. The V and J ends lost 4 bases and 9 bases, in that order; junction bases with no gene match: 9. CDR3 DNA sequence: TGTGCCAGCAGTTCCCCCGCGGACAGGAGCATTCAGTACTTC. Amino acid sequence: CASSSPADRSIQYF.

In its sample, this clone was seen many times. J is TRBJ1-1 and V is TRBV9, with a tentative D call TRBD1 (6 bases). Germline CDR1 reads SGDLS; CDR2 reads YYNGEE. V lost 7 bases to trimming and J lost 2 bases, with 21 bases between them. CDR3 length: 16 amino acids. This CDR3 is CASGPAYRAINTEAFF. The CDR3 region has the DNA TGTGCCAGCGGGCCCGCATACAGGGCAATAAACACTGAAGCTTTCTTT. Together with reference TRBV9 and TRBJ1-1, the CDR3 gives the full variable domain: DSGVTQTPKHLITATGQRVTLRCSPRSGDLSVYWYQQSLDQGLQFLIQYYNGEERAKGNILERFSAQQFPDLHSELNLSSLELGDSALYFCASGPAYRAINTEAFFGQGTRLTVV.

This clone has a handful of counts. V gene TRBV7-9 combines with J gene TRBJ1-1; TRBD1 agrees at 8 bases. The CDR3 is 12 amino acids. CDR1 and CDR2 from the germline V gene are SEHNR and FQNEAQ (reference sequence). V lost 5 bases, J lost 7 bases, and 3 bases stayed unmatched. CDR3 protein: CASSGTGLEAFF. CDR3 in DNA: TGTGCCAGCAGCGGGACAGGCCTTGAAGCTTTCTTT.